Shown below are 14 T cell receptor beta chains from a single sample sequenced in a study of blood T cells in healthy people across ages. Together with a sample-barcoded 5' primer, a J-beta primer mix was included in a second PCR lasting about 6 to 12 cycles. Each CDR3 protein is one row after TCRdb ran MiXCR on the 5' RACE reads. Here the sample spans hundreds of thousands of distinct CDR3 sequences, 45% to 50% being singletons. Sequencing was performed on blood. The origin of the receptors is a woman aged 55-70 years in good health.

V and J are TRBV20-1 and TRBJ2-5; no reliable D call. Germline V gene sequence: CDR1 DFQATT, CDR2 SNEGSKA (reference sequence). Trimming removed 5 bases at V and 0 bases at J, with 4 bases between. This CDR3 region has 11 residues. The CDR3: CSAVNQETQYF. CDR3 DNA: TGCAGTGCTGTGAACCAAGAGACCCAGTACTTC.

V and J are TRBV15 and TRBJ2-2; 10 positions agree with TRBD2. Germline lookup yields CDR1 LNHNV and CDR2 YYDKDF (reference sequence). The V segment lost 0 bases and the J segment 8 bases; nucleotides outside the gene matches: 9. The CDR3 covers 17 residues. CDR3 protein: CATSRDRLAGVAGELFF. The CDR3 coding sequence is TGTGCCACCAGCAGAGATCGGCTAGCGGGAGTAGCTGGGGAGCTGTTTTTT.

This chain joins TRBV5-6 and TRBJ2-3; 10 bases match TRBD1. J lost 2 bases, V lost 4 bases, and 4 bases had no gene match. The CDR3 length is 15 residues. Germline CDR1 and CDR2: SGHDT and YYEEEE. The CDR3 DNA reads TGTGCCAGCAGCAAGACAGGGGGCCTCACAGATACGCAGTATTTT. Residues: CASSKTGGLTDTQYF.

V and J are TRBV29-1 and TRBJ2-1, with 13 bases aligning to TRBD2. Germline lookup yields CDR1 SQVTM and CDR2 ANQGSEA. The CDR3 is 13 residues long. The J segment lost 10 bases and the V segment lost 6 bases, leaving 6 bases of the junction unmatched. The CDR3 here is CSVPGLAGTEQFF. In nucleotides, the CDR3 is TGCAGCGTCCCGGGACTAGCGGGAACCGAGCAGTTCTTC.

This chain joins TRBV28 and TRBJ2-7; perhaps TRBD1 as D (6 bases). CDR3 length: 13 residues. Trimming pared 5 bases from V and 4 bases from J, leaving 12 bases between. Germline values: CDR1 MDHEN, CDR2 SYDVKM. This chain's CDR3 is CASSPGQPYEQYF. As DNA, the CDR3 is TGTGCCAGCAGTCCGGGACAACCATACGAGCAGTACTTC. The full variable domain, rest sourced from reference TRBV28 and TRBJ2-7, is DVKVTQSSRYLVKRTGEKVFLECVQDMDHENMFWYRQDPGLGLRLIYFSYDVKMKEKGDIPEGYSVSREKKERFSLILESASTNQTSMYLCASSPGQPYEQYFGPGTRLTVT.

This clonotype appeared a few times. The rearrangement uses TRBV10-3 and TRBJ2-5; tentative D call: TRBD2 (5 bases). Germline V lookup: CDR1 ENHRY, CDR2 SYGVKD. V was pared by 7 bases and J by 4 bases, with 13 bases between. The CDR3 totals 13 residues. The CDR3 coding sequence is TGTGCCATCACATATTCCGCGGGAGAGACCCAGTACTTC. This translates into CAITYSAGETQYF.

The chain combines TRBV29-1 with TRBJ2-6, with D uncertain. CDR3 length: 18 amino acids. Trimming pared 0 bases from V and 0 bases from J, leaving 15 bases between. The germline V gene has CDR1 SQVTM and CDR2 ANQGSEA. CDR3 bases: TGCAGCGTTGAAGATCGGCACATGATAACCTCTGGGGCCAACGTCCTGACTTTC. Protein product: CSVEDRHMITSGANVLTF.

The chain couples TRBV19 to TRBJ2-6; 8 bases are shared with TRBD1. This CDR3 is 17 amino acids long. Unmatched junction bases numbered 7, after V lost 6 bases and J lost 0 bases. Germline V gives CDR1 LNHDA, CDR2 SQIVND (reference sequence). CDR3 bases: TGTGCCAGTAGACCCGGGACAGGCTCCTCTGGGGCCAACGTCCTGACTTTC. Protein product: CASRPGTGSSGANVLTF.

The chain links TRBV29-1 to TRBJ2-3; no clear D. Trimming took off 6 bases at V and 5 bases at J, with 12 bases between the two ends. There are 12 residues in the CDR3. CDR1 is SQVTM and CDR2 is ANQGSEA in the germline V gene. CDR3 in amino acids: CSVKQRQDTQYF. The CDR3 DNA follows: TGCAGCGTGAAACAGAGGCAAGATACGCAGTATTTT.

This clonotype has just one count. The genes are TRBV9 and TRBJ2-3; a weak D match, TRBD2 (6 bases). Trimming stripped 6 bases from V and 2 bases from J, with 19 bases between. The CDR3 is 16 amino acids. Per germline, CDR1 SGDLS and CDR2 YYNGEE. CDR3 sequence reads: CASKRGSGTLTDTQYF. The CDR3 DNA follows: TGTGCCAGCAAAAGAGGTAGCGGCACCCTCACAGATACGCAGTATTTT.

This clonotype was seen more than once but under ten times. The chain joins TRBV29-1 to TRBJ1-1; no clear D. Between the trimmed V and J ends, which lost 3 bases and 8 bases, there was a span of 13 bases. This CDR3 is 12 amino acids long. Per germline, CDR1 SQVTM and CDR2 ANQGSEA. CDR3: CSVDTVMTEAFF. CDR3 sequence (DNA): TGCAGCGTTGATACCGTAATGACCGAAGCTTTCTTT.

The V and J genes are TRBV28 and TRBJ2-1; D may be TRBD1 or TRBD2 (5 bases each). CDR1 is MDHEN and CDR2 is SYDVKM in the germline V gene. This CDR3 region has 16 residues. Deletions cut 6 bases from V and 3 bases from J, with 18 bases between. CDR3 residues: CASSSKKAGSYNEQFF. Written as DNA, the CDR3 is TGTGCCAGCAGCTCAAAAAAGGCAGGGAGCTACAATGAGCAGTTCTTC. The full variable domain, its missing parts supplied by reference TRBV28 and TRBJ2-1, is DVKVTQSSRYLVKRTGEKVFLECVQDMDHENMFWYRQDPGLGLRLIYFSYDVKMKEKGDIPEGYSVSREKKERFSLILESASTNQTSMYLCASSSKKAGSYNEQFFGPGTRLTVL.

The genes are TRBV6-2 or TRBV6-3 and TRBJ2-5; 8 bases match TRBD1. This CDR3 region has 14 residues. Germline assignment: CDR1 MNHEY and CDR2 SVGEGT. V shed 6 bases, J shed 0 bases, and the junction held 3 bases outside the gene matches. The CDR3 nucleotides read TGTGCCAGCAGAACAGGGGGGTACCAAGAGACCCAGTACTTC. This encodes CASRTGGYQETQYF.

The chain couples TRBV20-1 to TRBJ2-1; D unclear. With the DNA end fitting TRBJ2-7 better, the J assignment may be wrong. Germline CDR1 is DFQATT and CDR2 is SNEGSKA (reference sequence). This CDR3 is built from 13 residues. This chain's CDR3 is CSARGGILGEQYF. CDR3 coding DNA: TGCAGTGCTAGAGGAGGAATCCTAGGCGAGCAGTACTTC.